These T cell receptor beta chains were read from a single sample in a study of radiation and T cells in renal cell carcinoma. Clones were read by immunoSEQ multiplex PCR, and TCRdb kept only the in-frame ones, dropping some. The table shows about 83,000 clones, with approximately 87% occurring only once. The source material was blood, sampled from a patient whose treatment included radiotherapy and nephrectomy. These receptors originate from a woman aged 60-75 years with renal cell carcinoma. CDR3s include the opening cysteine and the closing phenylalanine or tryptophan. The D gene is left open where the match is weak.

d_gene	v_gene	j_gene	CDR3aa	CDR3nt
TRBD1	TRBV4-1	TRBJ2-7	CASSLGTGVSYEQYF	TGCGCCAGCAGCCTTGGGACAGGGGTTTCCTACGAGCAGTACTTC
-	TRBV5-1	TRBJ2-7	CASSLDRPSYEQYF	TGCGCCAGCAGCTTGGACAGACCCTCCTACGAGCAGTACTTC
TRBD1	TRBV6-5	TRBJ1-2	CASRQTDRENGYTF	TGTGCCAGCAGACAAACGGACAGGGAAAATGGCTACACCTTC
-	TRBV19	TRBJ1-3	CASSIGNTIYF	TGTGCCAGTAGTATTGGAAACACCATATATTTT
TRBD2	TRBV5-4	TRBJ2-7	CASTVGGLAGESYEQYF	TGTGCCAGCACCGTGGGGGGACTAGCGGGAGAGTCCTACGAGCAGTACTTC
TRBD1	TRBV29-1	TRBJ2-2	CSVEGGQVNTGELFF	TGCAGCGTTGAAGGGGGACAGGTTAACACCGGGGAGCTGTTTTTT
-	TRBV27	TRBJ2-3	CASSVGGSTDTQYF	TGTGCCAGCAGCGTCGGCGGGAGCACAGATACGCAGTATTTT
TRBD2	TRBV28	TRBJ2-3	CASSFRGGPDTQYF	TGTGCCAGCAGTTTTCGGGGGGGCCCAGATACGCAGTATTTT
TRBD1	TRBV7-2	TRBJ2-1	CASSSGQAYNEQFF	TGTGCCAGCAGCTCGGGACAGGCATACAATGAGCAGTTCTTC
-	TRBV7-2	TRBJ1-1	CASSLEALRGTEAFF	TGTGCCAGCAGCTTAGAGGCGCTCAGAGGGACTGAAGCTTTCTTT
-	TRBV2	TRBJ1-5	CASRADRTNQPQHF	TGTGCCAGCAGAGCAGACAGGACTAATCAGCCCCAGCATTTT
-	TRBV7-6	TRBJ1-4	CASSLAVSREKLFF	TGTGCCAGCAGCTTAGCGGTCTCTCGGGAAAAACTGTTTTTT
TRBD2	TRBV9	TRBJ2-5	CASSVEASGGYQETQYF	TGTGCCAGCAGCGTAGAGGCTAGCGGGGGGTACCAAGAGACCCAGTACTTC
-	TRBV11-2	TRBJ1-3	CASSPPGDTIYF	TGTGCCAGCAGCCCCCCAGGTGACACCATATATTTT
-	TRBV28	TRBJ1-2	CASSLVEGHYGYTF	TGTGCCAGCAGTTTGGTGGAGGGGCACTATGGCTACACCTTC